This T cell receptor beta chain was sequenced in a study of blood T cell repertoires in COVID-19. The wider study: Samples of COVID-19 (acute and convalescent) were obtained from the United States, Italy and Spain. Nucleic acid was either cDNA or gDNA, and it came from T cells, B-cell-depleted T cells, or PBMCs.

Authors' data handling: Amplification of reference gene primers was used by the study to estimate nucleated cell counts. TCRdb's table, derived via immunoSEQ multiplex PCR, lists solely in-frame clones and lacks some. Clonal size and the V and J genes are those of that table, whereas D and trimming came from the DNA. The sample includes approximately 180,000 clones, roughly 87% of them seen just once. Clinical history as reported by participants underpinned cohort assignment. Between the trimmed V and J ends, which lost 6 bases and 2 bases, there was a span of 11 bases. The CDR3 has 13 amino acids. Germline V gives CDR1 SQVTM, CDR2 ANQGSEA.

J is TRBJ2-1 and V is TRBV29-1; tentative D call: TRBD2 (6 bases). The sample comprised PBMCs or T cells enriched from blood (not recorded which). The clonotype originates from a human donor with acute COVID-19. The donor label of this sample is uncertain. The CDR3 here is CSVTGEAYNEQFF. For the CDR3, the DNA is TGCAGCGTAACGGGGGAAGCCTACAATGAGCAGTTCTTC.